This T cell receptor (beta chain) emerged from a study of T cells after yellow fever vaccination. In regard to this clonotype: Its antigen remains unidentified.

V was pared by 5 bases and J by 3 bases, with 6 bases of the junction left unmatched. Germline assignment: CDR1 MDHEN and CDR2 SYDVKM. The CDR3 length is 16 residues. Broader study findings: Clonotypes shared by both compartments, CD4 and CD8, made up a small share. Post-booster repertoires contained most primary-vaccination clones again (approximately 97% CD4, approximately 88% CD8).

TCRdb re-analysed the 5' RACE reads in MiXCR, keeping a single row per CDR3 protein. The data hold 100,000 to 150,000 distinct CDR3 sequences, with around 9.8% observed a single time. The V call is TRBV28, the J call TRBJ2-5; 13 nucleotides align to TRBD2. This receptor was obtained from a man aged 18 to 29 who received the YFV17D yellow fever vaccine. The starting material was CD8+ T cells sorted from PBMCs, obtained on the day of the yellow fever booster vaccination. The chain's CDR3 is CASSRGTSGAKETQYF. The CDR3 DNA reads as TGTGCCAGCAGTCGAGGGACTAGCGGGGCGAAAGAGACCCAGTACTTC.